A single sample is the source of the 27 T cell receptor beta chains below, sequenced in a study of blood T cell repertoires in COVID-19. TCRdb keeps only in-frame clones here, not all; method: immunoSEQ multiplex PCR. Among around 190,000 clones listed, 70% to 90% were seen once. The sample consisted of PBMCs or T cells enriched from blood (not recorded which). The source of these receptors is a woman aged 40-49 years in a cohort exposed to, infected with or recovered from COVID-19 (not recorded which).

With regard to this clone: A read error likely explains this, since a far larger clone differs by one base. The rearrangement joins TRBV25-1 to TRBJ2-2, with D perhaps matching TRBD1 (6 bases). The length of the CDR3 is 14 residues. The V end lost 2 bases, the J end lost 3 bases, and 7 bases lay between the germline ends. Germline CDR1 and CDR2: MGHDK and SYGVNS. CDR3 region: CASSEQGYTGELFF. The CDR3 DNA reads TGTGCCAGCAGTGAACAGGGGTACACCGGGGAGCTGTTTTTT. Full variable domain (missing parts from reference TRBV25-1 and TRBJ2-2): EADIYQTPRYLVIGTGKKITLECSQTMGHDKMYWYQQDPGMELHLIHYSYGVNSTEKGDLSSESTVSRIRTEHFPLTLESARPSHTSQYLCASSEQGYTGELFFGEGSRLTVL.

V is TRBV21-1 and J is TRBJ2-5; TRBD1, the D gene given by the table, was not confirmed from the DNA. TRBV21-1 is a documented pseudogene. This CDR3 has 18 amino acids. The CDR3, as DNA: TGTGCCAGCAGCAAAGATGAGGCCTACAGGGGGCACCAAGAGACCCAGTACTTC. Protein product: CASSKDEAYRGHQETQYF.

The V gene is TRBV12-3 or TRBV12-4, the J gene TRBJ1-1; no reliable D call. The V gene lost 4 bases and the J gene lost 11 bases, with 11 bases spanning the gap. The CDR3 loop spans 11 amino acids. The CDR3 is CASSSVSRAFF. As DNA, the CDR3 is TGTGCCAGCAGTTCGGTTTCCAGGGCTTTCTTT.

This clone was seen just once. The chain uses TRBV6-5 and TRBJ1-3; a weak D match, TRBD1 (5 bases). The CDR3 contains 15 residues. Germline CDR1 MNHEY, CDR2 SVGAGI. V lost 10 bases and J 4 bases, leaving 20 bases between the germline ends. The DNA for the CDR3 is TGTGCCACCAAAGAGGCACAGGAGAAAGGAAACACCATATATTTT. Protein: CATKEAQEKGNTIYF.

The rearrangement joins TRBV7-9 to TRBJ2-7; D might be TRBD1 (6 bases). CDR1 is SEHNR, CDR2 FQNEAQ, per germline (reference sequence). V was trimmed by 5 bases and J by 6 bases, leaving 11 bases between them. The CDR3 totals 12 residues. The CDR3 protein is CASSDRLVEQYF. DNA for the CDR3: TGTGCCAGCAGCGACAGGTTGGTCGAGCAGTACTTC.

This clone was detected a few times. This chain connects TRBV18 to TRBJ2-3; the D is unclear. The CDR3 loop spans 13 amino acids. Per germline, CDR1 KGHSH and CDR2 LQKENI. Deletions cut 3 bases from V and 7 bases from J, with 11 bases between. CDR3 residues: CASSPEGEHTQYF. CDR3 bases: TGTGCCAGCTCACCCGAAGGAGAACATACGCAGTATTTT. The whole variable domain, remainder taken from reference TRBV18 and TRBJ2-3, is NAGVMQNPRHLVRRRGQEARLRCSPMKGHSHVYWYRQLPEEGLKFMVYLQKENIIDESGMPKERFSAEFPKEGPSILRIQQVVRGDSAAYFCASSPEGEHTQYFGPGTRLTVL.

The chain uses TRBV4-1 and TRBJ2-1, with D unresolved. This CDR3 is built from 16 residues. Germline CDR1 MGHRA, CDR2 YSYEKL. Trimming removed 0 bases from V and 2 bases from J, with 11 bases in between. DNA for the CDR3: TGCGCCAGCAGCCAAGATCAGCAGAGGCCCTACAATGAGCAGTTCTTC. Protein product: CASSQDQQRPYNEQFF.

This clone was observed once. The rearrangement links TRBV19 to TRBJ2-1; no clear D gene. The CDR3 contains 15 residues. Per germline, CDR1 LNHDA and CDR2 SQIVND (reference sequence). The V and J ends lost 2 bases and 7 bases respectively, with 15 bases between them. This chain's CDR3 is CASSISPVQSNEQFF. The CDR3 DNA sequence: TGTGCCAGTAGTATATCTCCAGTACAATCGAATGAGCAGTTCTTC. The full variable domain, with the rest looked up from reference TRBV19 and TRBJ2-1, is DGGITQSPKYLFRKEGQNVTLSCEQNLNHDAMYWYRQDPGQGLRLIYYSQIVNDFQKGDIAEGYSVSREKKESFPLTVTSAQKNPTAFYLCASSISPVQSNEQFFGPGTRLTVL.

This chain uses TRBV7-6 with TRBJ2-1; D is possibly TRBD1 (6 bases). The CDR3 is 15 amino acids. CDR1 is SGHVS and CDR2 is FNYEAQ in the germline V gene. V dropped 1 base and J dropped 6 bases, with 13 bases sitting between them. The CDR3: CASSLGTANGNEQFF. DNA for the CDR3: TGTGCCAGCAGCTTAGGGACAGCGAATGGCAATGAGCAGTTCTTC. The whole variable domain, filled in from reference TRBV7-6 and TRBJ2-1, reads GAGVSQSPRYKVTKRGQDVALRCDPISGHVSLYWYRQALGQGPEFLTYFNYEAQQDKSGLPNDRFSAERPEGSISTLTIQRTEQRDSAMYRCASSLGTANGNEQFFGPGTRLTVL.

This chain uses TRBV4-3 with TRBJ2-2, with D possibly TRBD2 on 5 matching bases. CDR1 and CDR2 (germline): LGHNA, YSLEER. The CDR3 has 14 residues. V lost 8 bases and J 5 bases, leaving 15 bases between the germline ends. The DNA for the CDR3 is TGCGCCAGCTCGACGGGCGAGGGTACCGGGGAGCTGTTTTTT. Translation gives CASSTGEGTGELFF.

CDR3: CSVGTGSSYEQYF. CDR3 nucleotides: TGCAGCGTGGGGACAGGGAGCTCCTACGAGCAGTACTTC. The chain recombines TRBV29-1 with TRBJ2-7; 9 bases line up with TRBD1. Losses at the gene ends were 6 bases for V and 0 bases for J; bases not matched to a gene: 3. Germline CDR1 reads SQVTM; CDR2 reads ANQGSEA. The CDR3 loop spans 13 amino acids.

The J gene is TRBJ1-2, the V gene TRBV15; D remains unclear. With 0 bases removed from V and 2 bases from J, the gap between germline ends came to 13 bases. Germline lookup yields CDR1 LNHNV and CDR2 YYDKDF (reference sequence). The CDR3 has 16 amino acids. CDR3 DNA: TGTGCCACCAGCAGAGATCGCGAGCAACAGAACTATGGCTACACCTTC. Its protein is CATSRDREQQNYGYTF.

The chain is built from TRBV19 and TRBJ2-5; 7 bases match TRBD2. After removal of 3 bases from V and 6 bases from J, the junction contained 1 base not matched to a gene. The CDR3 has 12 residues. Germline V gene lookup returns CDR1 LNHDA and CDR2 SQIVND (reference sequence). The CDR3: CASSMREKTQYF. The CDR3 DNA reads as TGTGCCAGTAGTATGCGGGAGAAGACCCAGTACTTC.

V is TRBV11-3 and J is TRBJ1-2; TRBD1 might be the D (5 bases). The V gene lost 5 bases and the J gene lost 0 bases, with 10 bases spanning the gap. CDR3 length: 14 amino acids. The germline V gene has CDR1 SGHNT and CDR2 YENEEA. The CDR3 protein is CASSPGPANYGYTF. CDR3 bases: TGTGCCAGCAGCCCAGGGCCGGCTAACTATGGCTACACCTTC.

The chain couples TRBV19 to TRBJ2-5; no clear D gene. CDR1 and CDR2 (germline): LNHDA, SQIVND (reference sequence). V lost 3 bases and J lost 2, with 7 bases in between. The CDR3 is 13 amino acids. The CDR3 sequence: CASSINGQETQYF. The DNA of the CDR3 is TGTGCCAGTAGTATTAACGGGCAAGAGACCCAGTACTTC.

The rearrangement joins TRBV7-6 to TRBJ1-2; TRBD1 matches 10 bases. J lost 6 bases, V lost 0 bases, and 4 bases had no gene match. From germline, CDR1 is SGHVS and CDR2 FNYEAQ. The CDR3 is 15 amino acids. CDR3 amino acids: CASSLAGQGDNGYTF. CDR3 bases: TGTGCCAGCAGCTTAGCTGGACAGGGGGATAATGGCTACACCTTC.

CDR3 in DNA: TGTGCCAGCAGCGCGGGGAAGGGCTTTTCCTACAATGAGCAGTTCTTC. Protein: CASSAGKGFSYNEQFF. The chain couples TRBV5-6 to TRBJ2-1, with a possible D match to TRBD2 (6 bases). CDR1 is SGHDT and CDR2 is YYEEEE in the germline V gene. This CDR3 comprises 16 residues. V was clipped by 4 bases and J by 1 base, with 15 bases between them. The full variable domain, with the rest looked up from reference TRBV5-6 and TRBJ2-1, is DAGVTQSPTHLIKTRGQQVTLRCSPKSGHDTVSWYQQALGQGPQFIFQYYEEEERQRGNFPDRFSGHQFPNYSSELNVNALLLGDSALYLCASSAGKGFSYNEQFFGPGTRLTVL.

The chain carries TRBV10-2 and TRBJ1-2; 9 bases agree with TRBD1. V lost 8 bases, J lost 4 bases, and 5 bases stayed unmatched. Germline values: CDR1 WSHSY, CDR2 SAAADI. This CDR3 is built from 13 residues. In DNA, the CDR3 is TGCGCCAGCTGCGAGACAGGGGGCTATGGCTACACCTTC. Translation: CASCETGGYGYTF.

Only one count was recorded for this clone. This sequence joins TRBV4-2 and TRBJ1-6; D gene unclear. CDR3 length: 17 amino acids. In germline, CDR1 is LGHNA, CDR2 YNFKEQ. V lost 2 bases, J lost 0 bases, and 11 bases lay in between. The CDR3 coding sequence is TGTGCCAGCAGCCAAAGTGCTTCGGGCTCCTATAATTCACCCCTCCACTTT. This gives the protein CASSQSASGSYNSPLHF.

V is TRBV15 and J is TRBJ2-7; D ambiguous. Between the trimmed V and J ends, which lost 1 base and 2 bases, there was a span of 6 bases. The germline V gene has CDR1 LNHNV and CDR2 YYDKDF (reference sequence). CDR3 size: 13 residues. The CDR3 spells CATSRAVAYEQYF. The CDR3 bases are TGTGCCACCAGCAGAGCCGTAGCCTACGAGCAGTACTTC.

The chain carries TRBV7-9 and TRBJ1-2; D possibly corresponds to TRBD1 (5 bases). CDR3 length: 15 residues. Germline lookup yields CDR1 SEHNR and CDR2 FQNEAQ (reference sequence). V lost 1 base to trimming and J lost 7 bases, with 16 bases between them. In DNA form, the CDR3 reads TGTGCCAGCAGCTTAGGGACGGGACTTCCCTCTGGCTACACCTTC. Translating it yields CASSLGTGLPSGYTF.

The chain combines TRBV4-1 with TRBJ1-6, with 8 bases matching TRBD1. Germline V CDR1 and CDR2: MGHRA, YSYEKL. Trimming removed 0 bases from V and 7 bases from J; junction bases left unmatched: 8. The CDR3 length is 17 residues. DNA for the CDR3: TGCGCCAGCAGCCAAGAATGGGGACAGGCCCTAAATTCACCCCTCCACTTT. It codes for CASSQEWGQALNSPLHF.

This clone appeared once. The V call is TRBV5-1, the J call TRBJ2-3; TRBD2 is a possible D gene (7 bases). The CDR3 is made up of 15 amino acids. V gave up 2 bases and J gave up 2 bases, with 12 bases separating them. The germline gives CDR1 SGHRS, CDR2 YFSETQ. CDR3 sequence (DNA): TGCGCCAGCAGCTTTCGGGGGGCCGACACAGATACGCAGTATTTT. It encodes CASSFRGADTDTQYF.

The chain carries TRBV11-2 and TRBJ1-1; the match to TRBD1 covers 7 bases. Germline V gene sequence: CDR1 SGHAT, CDR2 FQNNGV. This CDR3 has 12 residues. Trimming took 4 bases from V and 8 from J; bases not matched to a gene: 4. For the CDR3, the DNA is TGTGCCAGCAGCTCCACGGGACAGGAAGCTTTCTTT. Protein product: CASSSTGQEAFF.

The chain joins TRBV7-9 to TRBJ1-4; D possibly corresponds to TRBD1 (5 bases). Trimming took 5 bases from V and 6 from J, leaving 13 bases between them. In germline, CDR1 is SEHNR, CDR2 FQNEAQ (reference sequence). This CDR3 has 14 amino acids. This chain's CDR3 is CASSPGGTDEKLFF. As DNA, the CDR3 is TGTGCCAGCAGCCCCGGGGGGACGGATGAAAAACTGTTTTTT.

The V call is TRBV5-4, the J call TRBJ2-2, with 9 bases that match TRBD1. Germline V CDR1 and CDR2: SGHNT, YYREEE (reference sequence). The CDR3 has 12 residues. V shed 10 bases and J 6 bases; nucleotides not matched to a gene: 4. CDR3 DNA: TGTGCCGGCACAGGGGGCTCCGGGGAGCTGTTTTTT. It is translated as CAGTGGSGELFF.

The chain recombines TRBV6-1 with TRBJ1-5, with D possibly being TRBD1 (5 bases). Per germline, CDR1 MNHNS and CDR2 SASEGT. The CDR3 length is 16 residues. Deletions cut 2 bases from V and 3 bases from J, with 14 bases between. CDR3 sequence (DNA): TGTGCCAGCAGTGAAATCACCGGGGGGACCAATCAGCCCCAGCATTTT. Protein: CASSEITGGTNQPQHF.